Listed below are T cell receptor beta chains from one sample, sequenced in a study of shared clonotypes between healthy human individuals. Using immunoSEQ multiplex PCR, the repertoire was profiled, and TCRdb retains in-frame clones only, with some absent. Of about 2.1 million clones in the sample, 93% are singletons; the top ten hold about 1.7%. Material for sequencing was naive CD8+ T cells from PBMCs. The receptors here all came from a man between 18 and 35 years old in good health. Some clones in this sample may be carry-over from other donors' samples. The CDR3 runs from the conserved cysteine through the conserved F or W.

V gene | CDR3 protein
TRBV27 | CASSLRQTDYGYTF
TRBV6-5 | CASSFPFGYEQYF
TRBV4-1 | CASSPPQVTNYGYTF
TRBV7-3 | CASSFGASGKTDTQYF
TRBV15 | CATTGGTDRALLPAFF
TRBV19 | CASSIGQAMNTEAFF
TRBV27 | CASSLWQGNTEAFF
TRBV19 | CASSRDGGTNTGELFF
TRBV13 | CASSALGGSNEKLFF
TRBV4-2 | CASSQVRGRSLYEQYF
TRBV9 | CASSSPGTPYEQYF
TRBV5-5 | CASSLRNTGELFF
TRBV9 | CASSVSRDRGNEQYF
TRBV7-9 | CASSSRLAETKETQYF
TRBV9 | CASSVNPRRVTANEQFF
TRBV5-1 | CASSLASGGTGAYEQYF
TRBV19 | CASSLRTRAEQFF
TRBV19 | CASSARNSYEQYF
TRBV27 | CASSFNWGQLPYEQYF
TRBV7-9 | CAIYTGELFF
TRBV7-6 | CASSPDRGSLYEQYF
TRBV7-9 | CASSSGGGTNEKLFF
TRBV15 | CATSRGQGLSSGANVLTF
TRBV7-9 | CASSLGDGQGGRGYTF
TRBV6-5 | CASSQRGTEAFF
TRBV7-9 | CASSPSGSRRDTQYF
TRBV19 | CPGRGFGNTEAFF
TRBV7-9 | CASSSPPSAGSKNIQYF
TRBV27 | CASNAGTGVYNEQFF
TRBV2 | CASSEWTGAADTQYF
TRBV28 | CASSLLGGPLSSNQPQHF
TRBV19 | CASSLGAGAEAFF
TRBV29-1 | CSVEKTGKPGDTQYF
TRBV15 | CATSPAAGGPYEQYF
TRBV30 | CAWRSPQGKSTDTQYF
TRBV27 | CASANWGAYEQYF
TRBV28 | CASSRPFLGADTQYF
TRBV11-2 | CASSFGQNSYNEQFF
TRBV7-9 | CASSAQDSTINTGELFF
TRBV28 | CASSLNLGGPNEKLFF
TRBV5-1 | CASSRGGARNYGYTF
TRBV7-8 | CASSSRTSQNYHEQYF
TRBV27 | CASSLRDLAGVAGELFF
TRBV7-9 | CASSFGPTGGPTYEQYF
TRBV7-9 | CASSANPITGELFF
TRBV9 | CASRGPGLDKNIQYF
TRBV29-1 | CSVEGGSSTSTDTQYF
TRBV28 | CASSLEVGGQGAYEQYF